The TCR beta chain described here comes from a study of T cell changes during pregnancy in multiple sclerosis. Germline CDR1 is SEHNR and CDR2 is FQNEAQ (reference sequence). There are 11 residues in the CDR3. V was shortened by 0 bases and J by 11 bases, with 7 bases between the two germline ends. Sequencing was performed with immunoSEQ multiplex PCR; in TCRdb, only in-frame clones are kept and a portion is missing. Altogether around 30,000 clones are present, 70% to 90% being singletons, with the ten largest covering approximately 3.3%. The sample consisted of CD8+ T cells from peripheral blood mononuclear cells, taken in the third trimester of pregnancy. This clonotype was sampled from a female donor with multiple sclerosis, enrolled in a pregnancy study. The chain combines TRBV7-9 with TRBJ1-1; D is ambiguous. Here the CDR3 DNA reads TGTGCCAGCAGCTTAGCCGCACATGCTTTCTTT. This gives the protein CASSLAAHAFF.